This TCR beta chain is from a study of T cell changes during pregnancy in multiple sclerosis (dated by TCRdb to about 2019). Study-level background: The study looked at changes in the T cell repertoire across pregnancy in women with multiple sclerosis.

This clone was counted a single time. The specificity of this receptor is unknown. Per-nucleotide qualities are absent, and no much larger clonotype sits a single base away. Preparation of the library involved the immunoSEQ multiplex PCR assay. The clones in this table, taken by TCRdb from immuneACCESS, are in-frame only. Not every clone is retained; where verified, under half of the shortfall comes from an unresolved V gene, and the cause of the rest is unknown. The sample includes about 61,000 clones, with about nine tenths observed a single time. Of the sample, 0.89% is held by the ten largest clones. The receptor was derived from a female donor in good health, enrolled as a control in a pregnancy study. The input for sequencing was peripheral blood, taken in the first trimester of pregnancy.

The bases are TGTGCCAGCTCACCCGGAACCATACAGGTCAGCTCCTACGAGCAGTACTTC. This translates into CASSPGTIQVSSYEQYF. The chain couples TRBV18 to TRBJ2-7, with TRBD1 tentatively as D gene (5 bases match). Taken from the germline V gene, the CDR1 and CDR2 loops are KGHSH and LQKENI. From the cysteine through the phenylalanine, the CDR3 covers 17 amino acids. This entry keeps only the CDR3 DNA: 51 bases, framed from base 1. The junction carries 18 bases between V and J, which are trimmed by 3 bases and 0 bases respectively.